This note documents a single T cell receptor (beta chain) sequence. The data originate from a study of cytomegalovirus exposure and HLA in healthy donors. PCR was performed using 60 Vbeta and 13 Jbeta primers. The table came from immunoSEQ multiplex PCR; TCRdb's copy has only in-frame clones and leaves some out. The table includes some 120,000 clones, more than 75% detected once. The TCR comes from a man aged 18-30 years in good health and CMV-seronegative. The specimen sequenced was PBMCs.

This chain's CDR3 is CASSFTGVADTQYF. In DNA, the CDR3 is TGTGCCAGCAGTTTTACAGGGGTGGCAGATACGCAGTATTTT. J is TRBJ2-3 and V is TRBV27, with 7 bases that match TRBD1. Germline CDR1 reads MNHEY; CDR2 reads SMNVEV (reference sequence). J was trimmed by 4 bases and V by 3 bases; bases with no gene match: 4. The CDR3 runs to 14 residues.